This T cell receptor beta chain was documented in a study of shared clonotypes between healthy human individuals. About the study: CD4 naive cells filled three plates per donor, CD4 memory three, CD8 naive two and CD8 memory one.

V gave up 10 bases and J gave up 1 base; unmatched junction bases: 3. Looked up from germline, CDR1 is MNHEY and CDR2 is SMNVEV (reference sequence). CDR3 size: 13 residues. Profiled with immunoSEQ multiplex PCR; TCRdb holds only in-frame clones, not every one. The sample holds hundreds of thousands of clones, 95% to 96% seen once. Naive-designated CD8 cells lacked CD45RO, were positively enriched for CCR7, and omitted terminally differentiated effector memory CD45RA+ cells. The chain couples TRBV27 to TRBJ2-1; 8 bases are a match to TRBD2. Material: naive CD8+ T cells sorted from blood. The clonotype was recovered from a woman in her 30s in good health. This CDR3 reads CANIAGSYNEQFF. CDR3 DNA: TGTGCCAACATAGCGGGATCCTACAATGAGCAGTTCTTC.